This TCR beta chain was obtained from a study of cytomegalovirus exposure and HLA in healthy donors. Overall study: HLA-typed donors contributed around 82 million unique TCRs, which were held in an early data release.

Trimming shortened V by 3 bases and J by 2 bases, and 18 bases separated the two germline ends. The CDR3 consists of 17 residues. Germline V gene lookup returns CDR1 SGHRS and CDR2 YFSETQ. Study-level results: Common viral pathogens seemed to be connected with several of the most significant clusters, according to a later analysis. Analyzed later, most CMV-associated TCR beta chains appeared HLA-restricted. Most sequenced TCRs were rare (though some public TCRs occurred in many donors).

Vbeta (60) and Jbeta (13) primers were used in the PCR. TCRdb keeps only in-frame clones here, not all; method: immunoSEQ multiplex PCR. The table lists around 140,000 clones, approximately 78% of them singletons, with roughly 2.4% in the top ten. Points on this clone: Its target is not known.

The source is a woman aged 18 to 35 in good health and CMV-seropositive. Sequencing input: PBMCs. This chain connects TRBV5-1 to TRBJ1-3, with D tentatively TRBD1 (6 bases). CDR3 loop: CASSYGRGRGTGNTIYF. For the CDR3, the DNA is TGCGCCAGCAGCTACGGGAGGGGCAGGGGAACTGGAAACACCATATATTTT.